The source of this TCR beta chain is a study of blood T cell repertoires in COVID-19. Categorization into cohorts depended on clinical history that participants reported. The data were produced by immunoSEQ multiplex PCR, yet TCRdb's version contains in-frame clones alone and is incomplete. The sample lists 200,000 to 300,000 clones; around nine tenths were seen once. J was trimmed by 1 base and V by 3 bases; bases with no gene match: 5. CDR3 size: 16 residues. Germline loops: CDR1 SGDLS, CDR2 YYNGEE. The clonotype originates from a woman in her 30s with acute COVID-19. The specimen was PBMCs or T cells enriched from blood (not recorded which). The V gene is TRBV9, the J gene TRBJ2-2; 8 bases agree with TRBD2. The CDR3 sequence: CASSAPLAENTGELFF. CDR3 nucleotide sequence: TGTGCCAGCAGCGCCCCACTAGCGGAGAACACCGGGGAGCTGTTTTTT.